The next 8 T cell receptor beta chains were all read from a single sample in a study of T-cell reconstitution after alpha-beta-depleted transplantation in children. Researchers prepared the TCRbeta library using unique molecular identifiers, the study reports. TCRdb itself ran the PCR reads through MiXCR, one entry per CDR3 protein. This sample yields roughly 670,000 distinct CDR3 sequences, of which about an eighth are seen a single time; 0.79% belongs to the top ten. The source material was PBMCs, sampled before TCRalphabeta/CD19-depleted stem cell transplant. The receptors were sampled from a girl aged 2-10 years with congenital amegakaryocytic thrombocytopenia, due to receive a stem cell transplant.

The rearrangement uses TRBV24-1 and TRBJ2-2; the D is unclear. CDR1 and CDR2 (germline): KGHDR, SFDVKD. Trimming stripped 2 bases from V and 4 bases from J, with 10 bases between. The CDR3 extends over 15 amino acids. The CDR3 spells CATSDSTRSTGELFF. In nucleotides, the CDR3 is TGTGCCACCAGTGATTCAACCCGCTCCACCGGGGAGCTGTTTTTT.

At least ten counts were recorded for this clonotype. The rearrangement uses TRBV20-1 and TRBJ1-4, with a tentative D call TRBD1 (5 bases). This CDR3 is 15 amino acids long. CDR1 is DFQATT, CDR2 SNEGSKA, per germline (reference sequence). Trimming took 1 base from V and 8 from J, leaving 17 bases between them. CDR3 loop: CSARGQGFIDEKLFF. The CDR3 DNA reads as TGCAGTGCTAGAGGCCAGGGATTTATCGACGAAAAACTGTTTTTT.

The chain recombines TRBV30 with TRBJ2-1; D is ambiguous. Germline-derived CDR1 and CDR2 are GTSNPN and SVGIG (reference sequence). Trimming took 3 bases from V and 1 from J, leaving 13 bases between them. The CDR3 has 15 amino acids. CDR3 coding DNA: TGTGCCTGGAGCCCCGGCGCGCGGTCCTACAATGAGCAGTTCTTC. Its translation: CAWSPGARSYNEQFF.

The sample holds many counts of this clonotype. The V and J genes are TRBV29-1 and TRBJ2-7; tentatively, D is TRBD1 (5 bases). The CDR3 spans 12 residues. Germline V gives CDR1 SQVTM, CDR2 ANQGSEA. Trimming stripped 4 bases from V and 7 bases from J, with 14 bases between. This CDR3 is CSVVGQVREQYF. CDR3 coding DNA: TGCAGCGTTGTGGGGCAGGTCAGAGAGCAGTACTTC.

In its sample, this clonotype was seen many times. J is TRBJ1-2 and V is TRBV28, with 7 nucleotides matching TRBD1. The germline gives CDR1 MDHEN, CDR2 SYDVKM. There are 13 residues in the CDR3. The J segment lost 10 bases and the V segment lost 5 bases, leaving 10 bases of the junction unmatched. The CDR3 spells CASSLLRDSLYTF. CDR3 nucleotides: TGTGCCAGCAGTCTCCTCCGGGACAGCCTCTACACCTTC.

This clonotype was seen many times. The rearrangement links TRBV7-8 to TRBJ2-3; a possible D gene is TRBD2 (5 bases). From germline, CDR1 is SGHVS and CDR2 FQNEAQ. The CDR3 loop spans 17 amino acids. Trimming stripped 3 bases from V and 3 bases from J, with 19 bases between. In nucleotides, the CDR3 is TGTGCCAGCAGCTTGGTCCCTCCGGAGGATAGGACAGATACGCAGTATTTT. Protein sequence: CASSLVPPEDRTDTQYF.

The chain recombines TRBV12-5 with TRBJ2-1; the match to TRBD1 covers 8 bases. J gave up 5 bases and V 6 bases, and 27 bases lay outside the gene matches. The germline CDR1 and CDR2 sequences are LGHNT and FRNRAP. The CDR3 has 21 amino acids. The CDR3 loop is CASGSPRQGFSDVVTDNEQFF. The DNA of the CDR3 is TGTGCTAGTGGATCCCCCCGACAGGGGTTCTCTGATGTGGTGACTGACAATGAGCAGTTCTTC. The variable domain in full, completed from reference TRBV12-5 and TRBJ2-1, reads DARVTQTPRHKVTEMGQEVTMRCQPILGHNTVFWYRQTMMQGLELLAYFRNRAPLDDSGMPKDRFSAEMPDATLATLKIQPSEPRDSAVYFCASGSPRQGFSDVVTDNEQFFGPGTRLTVL.

Comment on this clonotype: Its ends do not fully match the called genes, so a read error is possible. The CDR3 region has the DNA TGTGCCACCAGTGATTTGGACGACACTACGCAGTTTTTT. As protein: CATSDLDDTTQFF. The V and J genes are TRBV24-1 and TRBJ2-3; D gene uncertain. CDR1 is KGHDR, CDR2 SFDVKD, per germline. The length of the CDR3 is 13 residues.